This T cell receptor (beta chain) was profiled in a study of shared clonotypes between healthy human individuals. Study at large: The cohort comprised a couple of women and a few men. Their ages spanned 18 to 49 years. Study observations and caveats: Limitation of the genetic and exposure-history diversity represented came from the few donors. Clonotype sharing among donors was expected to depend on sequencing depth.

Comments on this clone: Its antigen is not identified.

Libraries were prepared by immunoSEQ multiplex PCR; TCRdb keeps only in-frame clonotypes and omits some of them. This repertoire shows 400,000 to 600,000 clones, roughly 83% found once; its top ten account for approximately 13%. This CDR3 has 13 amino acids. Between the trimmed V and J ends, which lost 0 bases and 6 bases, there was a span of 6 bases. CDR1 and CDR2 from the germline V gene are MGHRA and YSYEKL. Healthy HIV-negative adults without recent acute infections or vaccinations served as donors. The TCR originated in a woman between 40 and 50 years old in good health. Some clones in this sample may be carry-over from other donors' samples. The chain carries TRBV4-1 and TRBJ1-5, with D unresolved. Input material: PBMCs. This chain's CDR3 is CASSQEEGQPQHF. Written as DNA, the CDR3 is TGCGCCAGCAGCCAAGAGGAAGGTCAGCCCCAGCATTTT.